The rows below give T cell receptor beta chains drawn from one sample of a study of T and B cells in COVID-19 patients. TCRdb re-called the multiplex PCR reads through MiXCR, storing one row per CDR3 protein. The sample consists of about 15,000 distinct CDR3 sequences, roughly 28% of them appearing once. The source material was blood. The receptors were sampled from a human donor who had recovered from COVID-19. CDR3s include the opening cysteine and the closing phenylalanine or tryptophan. Each record gives: D gene, J gene, clone size, V gene, CDR3 DNA, CDR3 protein. D genes are given only for firm matches. Some rows have no size entry. The others give once, few or many, or a class for an expanded clone.

d_gene: TRBD1; j_gene: TRBJ1-2; abundance: few; v_gene: TRBV5-6; CDR3nt: TGTGCCAGCAGCGAAACCGGGACAGCCTATGGCTACACCTTC; CDR3aa: CASSETGTAYGYTF
d_gene: .; j_gene: TRBJ2-3; abundance: .; v_gene: TRBV21-1; CDR3nt: TGTGCCAGCAGCTTAGGCCCACGGGACGCCTTCCCAGATACGCAGTATTTT; CDR3aa: CASSLGPRDAFPDTQYF
d_gene: .; j_gene: TRBJ1-1; abundance: few; v_gene: TRBV6-5; CDR3nt: TGTGCCAGCAGGGGACAAATTCCCAACACTGAAGCTTTCTTT; CDR3aa: CASRGQIPNTEAFF
d_gene: .; j_gene: TRBJ2-7; abundance: many; v_gene: TRBV27; CDR3nt: TGTGCCAGCATACCATCTCCAAGTTACTCCTACGAGCAGTACTTC; CDR3aa: CASIPSPSYSYEQYF
d_gene: .; j_gene: TRBJ2-5; abundance: medium-sized; v_gene: TRBV5-6; CDR3nt: TGTGCCAGCAGCCCGACAGCTGCGGGGACCCAGTACTTC; CDR3aa: CASSPTAAGTQYF
d_gene: TRBD2; j_gene: TRBJ2-5; abundance: .; v_gene: TRBV5-6; CDR3nt: TGCGCCAGCAGCTTGACTGCTAGCGGGGGGGCGAAGGAAGAGACCCAGTACTTC; CDR3aa: CASSLTASGGAKEETQYF
d_gene: TRBD2; j_gene: TRBJ2-3; abundance: .; v_gene: TRBV7-2; CDR3nt: TGTGCCAGCAGAACTTTACGGGGGGGCACAGATACGCAGTATTTT; CDR3aa: CASRTLRGGTDTQYF
d_gene: TRBD2; j_gene: TRBJ2-2; abundance: many; v_gene: TRBV12-3/TRBV12-4; CDR3nt: TGTGCCAGCAGTTTTCCCGACAGGGCTAGCGGGGCGAACACCGGGGAGCTGTTTTTT; CDR3aa: CASSFPDRASGANTGELFF
d_gene: TRBD2; j_gene: TRBJ2-1; abundance: many; v_gene: TRBV6-1; CDR3nt: TGTGCCAGCAGTGAAGGCGGGGGGGCATCAGTTGAGCAGTTCTTC; CDR3aa: CASSEGGGASVEQFF
d_gene: TRBD1; j_gene: TRBJ1-1; abundance: once; v_gene: TRBV20-1; CDR3nt: TGCAGTCCGACGGGACAGGCGGGCACTGAAGCTTTCTTT; CDR3aa: CSPTGQAGTEAFF
d_gene: .; j_gene: TRBJ1-6; abundance: few; v_gene: TRBV14; CDR3nt: TGTGCCAGCAGCCGACTGATTAATTCACCCCTCCACTTT; CDR3aa: CASSRLINSPLHF
d_gene: .; j_gene: TRBJ2-7; abundance: .; v_gene: TRBV5-1; CDR3nt: TGCGCCAGCAGCTTGGGGCAGGATGGATCCTACGAGCAGTACTTC; CDR3aa: CASSLGQDGSYEQYF
d_gene: TRBD2; j_gene: TRBJ2-1; abundance: .; v_gene: TRBV20-1; CDR3nt: TGCAGTGCTAGAGATGAGGGACTAGCGGGGAACTACAATGAGCAGTTCTTC; CDR3aa: CSARDEGLAGNYNEQFF
d_gene: .; j_gene: TRBJ1-5; abundance: many; v_gene: TRBV19; CDR3nt: TGTGCCACCGGAGAGGGACCGCCCAATCAGCCCCAGCATTTT; CDR3aa: CATGEGPPNQPQHF
d_gene: .; j_gene: TRBJ1-2; abundance: .; v_gene: TRBV12-3/TRBV12-4; CDR3nt: TGTGCCAGCAGTCCTTCCCCGGGGGAGACCTATGGCTACACCTTC; CDR3aa: CASSPSPGETYGYTF
d_gene: TRBD2; j_gene: TRBJ2-3; abundance: once; v_gene: TRBV6-6; CDR3nt: TGTGCCAGCACTAATAGCGGGGGGGCAGATACGCAGTATTTT; CDR3aa: CASTNSGGADTQYF
d_gene: TRBD2; j_gene: TRBJ2-7; abundance: .; v_gene: TRBV18; CDR3nt: TGTGCCAGCTCACCACCGACTAGCGGATCCTACGAGCAGTACTTC; CDR3aa: CASSPPTSGSYEQYF
d_gene: TRBD2; j_gene: TRBJ2-3; abundance: .; v_gene: TRBV6-6; CDR3nt: TGTGCCAGCAGACGAAGGGAGGGGACTAGCACAGATACGCAGTATTTT; CDR3aa: CASRRREGTSTDTQYF
d_gene: TRBD2; j_gene: TRBJ2-1; abundance: few; v_gene: TRBV18; CDR3nt: TGTGCCAGCTCACCCGGGACTACCTACAATGAGCAGTTCTTC; CDR3aa: CASSPGTTYNEQFF
d_gene: TRBD2; j_gene: TRBJ2-3; abundance: many; v_gene: TRBV6-6; CDR3nt: TGTGCCAGCAGTGCGACTAGCGGGGGTGACAGTAGCACAGATACGCAGTATTTT; CDR3aa: CASSATSGGDSSTDTQYF
d_gene: TRBD2; j_gene: TRBJ2-3; abundance: medium-sized; v_gene: TRBV19; CDR3nt: TGTGCCAGTAGTACTAAGGGCGGGGGAGTTACGCAGTATTTT; CDR3aa: CASSTKGGGVTQYF
d_gene: .; j_gene: TRBJ2-7; abundance: .; v_gene: TRBV10-3; CDR3nt: TGTGCCATCAGTGAGGGACGCCTCTCCTACGAGCAGTACTTC; CDR3aa: CAISEGRLSYEQYF
d_gene: TRBD1; j_gene: TRBJ2-7; abundance: .; v_gene: TRBV24-1; CDR3nt: TGTGCCACCAGTGACCCCGGGACAGGGACCTCCCTCTACGAGCAGTACTTC; CDR3aa: CATSDPGTGTSLYEQYF